This record covers a single T cell receptor (beta chain). The repertoire was sequenced with immunoSEQ multiplex PCR; TCRdb's copy has only in-frame clones and lacks some. Here the sample spans under 200,000 clones, approximately 85% being singletons. Germline V CDR1 and CDR2: SGHTA, FQGNSA. Trimming cost V 2 bases and J 9 bases, with 15 bases left between them. CDR3 length: 14 residues. The record originates from a study of blood T cell repertoires in COVID-19. Study-wide background: In each case, the material was cDNA or gDNA derived from T cells, B-cell-depleted T cells, or PBMCs.

Sequencing was done on a sample of peripheral blood. This chain connects TRBV7-2 to TRBJ2-3; the D gene is possibly TRBD2 (6 bases). The origin of this receptor is a woman older than 75 with acute or convalescent COVID-19. This CDR3 reads CASSLYGRGGTQYF. CDR3 sequence (DNA): TGTGCCAGCAGCTTATATGGGCGGGGTGGGACGCAGTATTTT. The whole variable domain, remainder taken from reference TRBV7-2 and TRBJ2-3, is GAGVSQSPSNKVTEKGKDVELRCDPISGHTALYWYRQSLGQGLEFLIYFQGNSAPDKSGLPSDRFSAERTGGSVSTLTIQRTQQEDSAVYLCASSLYGRGGTQYFGPGTRLTVL.